This TCR beta chain was profiled in a study of neurological immune-mediated disorders. Regarding the study as a whole: Multiple sclerosis was found to have the least TCR clonal expansion, below healthy controls, and HTLV-1-associated myelopathy the most.

As for the cDNA, it was generated by 5'RACE with 10-nucleotide random UMIs. TCRdb reprocessed the 5' RACE reads via MiXCR and lists one record per CDR3 protein. The sample has 25,000 to 35,000 distinct CDR3 sequences, approximately 4.5% seen once. This clonotype was detected ten times or more. Its matching antigen is unknown. CDR1 MGHRA and CDR2 YSYEKL come from the germline V gene. CDR3 length equals 14 residues. V was trimmed by 1 base and J by 3 bases, leaving 7 bases between them. The V and J genes are TRBV4-1 and TRBJ1-3, with D perhaps matching TRBD1 (6 bases). The material sequenced was PBMCs. The source of this sequence is a young man in good health. The CDR3 sequence: CASSQGTVGNTIYF. CDR3 DNA: TGCGCCAGCAGCCAAGGGACAGTTGGAAACACCATATATTTT.